The clone carrying this TCR beta chain was detected ten times or more. The data stem from a study of blood T cells in healthy people across ages. Sample-barcoded 5' priming and a J-beta primer mix drove a second PCR of roughly 6 to 12 cycles. With 12 random nucleotides, a template-switch adaptor tagged each individual cDNA molecule. MiXCR, applied by TCRdb to the 5' RACE reads, yields one record per CDR3 protein. The table records hundreds of thousands of distinct CDR3 sequences, about 28% of them present only once. Germline V gene sequence: CDR1 DFQATT, CDR2 SNEGSKA (reference sequence). V shed 0 bases, J shed 8 bases, and the junction held 16 bases outside the gene matches. The CDR3 totals 17 residues.

This clonotype was obtained from a woman aged 80 or over in good health. The material sequenced was blood. The gene calls are TRBV20-1 and TRBJ2-5, with 9 nucleotides matching TRBD2. This CDR3 is CSARDLLLERGVTTQYF. The CDR3 bases are TGCAGTGCTAGAGATCTCCTTCTTGAGCGGGGGGTTACAACCCAGTACTTC.